This T cell receptor (beta chain) originates from a study of CD8 T cells in ankylosing spondylitis. General study findings and limits: Reports say disease-linked clones showed up significantly more in matched ankylosing spondylitis synovial fluid. Blood of patients with ankylosing spondylitis appeared to be characterized by a TCR beta motif of eight or nine highly homologous variants. Previous work reported some of these motif variants in the synovial fluid and blood of reactive arthritis.

This CDR3 contains 16 residues. Germline V gene sequence: CDR1 MGHRA, CDR2 YSYEKL. Trimming at V came to 0 bases and at J to 6 bases, leaving 8 bases not matched to a gene. As regards this clonotype: Its target is not known.

TCRdb analysed the 5' RACE reads with MiXCR anew, one entry per CDR3 protein. This table has 130,000 or so distinct CDR3 sequences, 17% appearing once. The source is a male donor with ankylosing spondylitis. This rearrangement joins TRBV4-1 to TRBJ2-1, with 7 bases aligning to TRBD2. The sequencing sample was made of blood, either unsorted or a sorted T cell fraction (not recorded which). This chain's CDR3 is CASSQDEAGVANEQFF. CDR3 DNA: TGCGCCAGCAGCCAAGATGAGGCGGGAGTTGCCAATGAGCAGTTCTTC.